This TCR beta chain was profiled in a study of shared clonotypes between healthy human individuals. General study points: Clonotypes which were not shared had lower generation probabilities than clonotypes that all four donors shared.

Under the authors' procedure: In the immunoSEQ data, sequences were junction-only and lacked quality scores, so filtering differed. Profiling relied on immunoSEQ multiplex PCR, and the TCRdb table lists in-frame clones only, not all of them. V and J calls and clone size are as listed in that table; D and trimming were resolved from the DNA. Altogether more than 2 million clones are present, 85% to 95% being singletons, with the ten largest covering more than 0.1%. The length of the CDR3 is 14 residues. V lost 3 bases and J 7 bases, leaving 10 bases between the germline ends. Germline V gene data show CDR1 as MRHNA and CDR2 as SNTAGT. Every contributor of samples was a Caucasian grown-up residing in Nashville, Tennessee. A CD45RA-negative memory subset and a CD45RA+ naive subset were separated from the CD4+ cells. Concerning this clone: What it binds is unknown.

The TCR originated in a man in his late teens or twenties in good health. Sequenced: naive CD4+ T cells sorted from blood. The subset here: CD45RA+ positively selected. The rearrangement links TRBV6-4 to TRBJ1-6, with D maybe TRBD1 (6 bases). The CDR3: CASSESGVNSPLHF. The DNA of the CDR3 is TGTGCCAGCAGTGAATCAGGGGTCAATTCACCCCTCCACTTT.